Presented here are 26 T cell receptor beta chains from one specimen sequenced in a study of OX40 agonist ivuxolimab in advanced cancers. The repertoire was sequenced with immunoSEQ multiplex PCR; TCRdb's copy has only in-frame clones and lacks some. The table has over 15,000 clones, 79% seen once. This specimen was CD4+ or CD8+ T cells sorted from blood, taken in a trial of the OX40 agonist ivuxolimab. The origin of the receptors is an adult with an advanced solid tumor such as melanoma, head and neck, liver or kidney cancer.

The CDR3 region is CASSIRALSGNTIYF. The CDR3 nucleotides read TGTGCCAGTAGTATCCGAGCCCTCTCTGGAAACACCATATATTTT. The chain is built from TRBV19 and TRBJ1-3; D uncertain. Looked up from germline, CDR1 is LNHDA and CDR2 is SQIVND (reference sequence). Trimming cost V 3 bases and J 0 bases, with 9 bases left between them. This CDR3 is built from 15 residues.

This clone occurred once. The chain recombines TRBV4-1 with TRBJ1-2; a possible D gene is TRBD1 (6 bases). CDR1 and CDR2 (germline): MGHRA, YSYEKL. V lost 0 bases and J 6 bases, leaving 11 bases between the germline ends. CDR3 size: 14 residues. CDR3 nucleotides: TGCGCCAGCAGCCAAGATAACAGGGACGATGGCTACACCTTC. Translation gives CASSQDNRDDGYTF.

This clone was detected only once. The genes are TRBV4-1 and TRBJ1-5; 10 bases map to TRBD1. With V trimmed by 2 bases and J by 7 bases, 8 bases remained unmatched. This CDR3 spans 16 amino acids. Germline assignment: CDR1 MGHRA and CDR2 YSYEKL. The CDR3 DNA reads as TGCGCCAGCAGCCAACGACCGGGACAGGGGCAGCAGCCCCAGCATTTT. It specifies CASSQRPGQGQQPQHF.

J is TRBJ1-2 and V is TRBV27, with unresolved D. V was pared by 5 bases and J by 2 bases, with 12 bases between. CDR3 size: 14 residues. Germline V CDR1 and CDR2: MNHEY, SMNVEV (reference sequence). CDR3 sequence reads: CASSTSGFNYGYTF. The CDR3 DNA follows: TGTGCCAGCAGTACCTCTGGCTTCAACTATGGCTACACCTTC.

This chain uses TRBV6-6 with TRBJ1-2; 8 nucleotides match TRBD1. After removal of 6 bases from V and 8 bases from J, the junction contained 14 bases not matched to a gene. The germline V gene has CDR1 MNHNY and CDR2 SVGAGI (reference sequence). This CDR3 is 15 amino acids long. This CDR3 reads CASSPSTGVPSGYTF. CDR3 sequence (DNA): TGTGCCAGCAGCCCTTCGACAGGGGTCCCATCAGGCTACACCTTC.

The CDR3 region is CASSRGQGFVDTQYF. For the CDR3, the DNA is TGTGCCAGCAGCCGGGGACAGGGGTTCGTAGATACGCAGTATTTT. The J gene is TRBJ2-3, the V gene TRBV7-3, with 10 nucleotides matching TRBD1. In germline, CDR1 is SGHTA, CDR2 FQGTGA. The trim removed 5 bases at V and 5 bases at J, leaving 7 bases unmatched. The CDR3 spans 15 residues.

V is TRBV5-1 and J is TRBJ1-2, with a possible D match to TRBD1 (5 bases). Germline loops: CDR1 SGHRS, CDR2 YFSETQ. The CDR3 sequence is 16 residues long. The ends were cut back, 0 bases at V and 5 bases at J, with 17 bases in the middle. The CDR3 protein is CASSLGQGIHPYGYTF. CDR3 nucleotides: TGCGCCAGCAGCTTGGGGCAGGGAATTCATCCTTATGGCTACACCTTC.

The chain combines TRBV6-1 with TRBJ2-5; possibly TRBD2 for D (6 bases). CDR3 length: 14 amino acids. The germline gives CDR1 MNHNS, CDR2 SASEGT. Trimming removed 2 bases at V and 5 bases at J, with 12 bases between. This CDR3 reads CASSEWAGLETQYF. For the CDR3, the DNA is TGTGCCAGCAGTGAATGGGCGGGGTTGGAGACCCAGTACTTC.

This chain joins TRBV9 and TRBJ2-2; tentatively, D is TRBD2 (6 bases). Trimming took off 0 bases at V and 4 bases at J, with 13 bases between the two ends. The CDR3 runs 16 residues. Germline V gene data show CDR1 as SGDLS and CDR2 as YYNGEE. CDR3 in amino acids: CASSVVAGMATGELFF. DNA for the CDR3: TGTGCCAGCAGCGTAGTGGCGGGGATGGCCACCGGGGAGCTGTTTTTT.

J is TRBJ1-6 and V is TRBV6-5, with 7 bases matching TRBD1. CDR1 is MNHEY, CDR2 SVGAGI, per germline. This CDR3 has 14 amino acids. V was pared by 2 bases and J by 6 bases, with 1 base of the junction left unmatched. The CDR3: CASSYGDSNSPLHF. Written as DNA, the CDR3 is TGTGCCAGCAGTTACGGGGACAGTAATTCACCCCTCCACTTT.

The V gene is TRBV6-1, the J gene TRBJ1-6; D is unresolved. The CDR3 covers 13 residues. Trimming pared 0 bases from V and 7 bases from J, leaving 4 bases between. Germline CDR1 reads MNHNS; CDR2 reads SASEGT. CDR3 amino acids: CASSEAQNSPLHF. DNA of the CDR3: TGTGCCAGCAGTGAAGCGCAGAATTCACCCCTCCACTTT.

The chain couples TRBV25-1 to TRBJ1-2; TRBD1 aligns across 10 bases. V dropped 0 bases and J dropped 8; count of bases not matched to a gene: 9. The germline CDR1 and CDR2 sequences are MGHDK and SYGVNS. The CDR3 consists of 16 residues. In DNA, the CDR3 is TGTGCCAGCAGTGAATATGGGACAGGGGAAATAAAAGGCTACACCTTC. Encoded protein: CASSEYGTGEIKGYTF.

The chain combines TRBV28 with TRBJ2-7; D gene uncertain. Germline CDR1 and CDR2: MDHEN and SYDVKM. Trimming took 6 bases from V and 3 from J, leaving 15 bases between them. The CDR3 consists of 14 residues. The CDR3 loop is CASRSMTNRYEQYF. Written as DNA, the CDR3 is TGTGCCAGCAGGAGTATGACGAACCGCTACGAGCAGTACTTC.

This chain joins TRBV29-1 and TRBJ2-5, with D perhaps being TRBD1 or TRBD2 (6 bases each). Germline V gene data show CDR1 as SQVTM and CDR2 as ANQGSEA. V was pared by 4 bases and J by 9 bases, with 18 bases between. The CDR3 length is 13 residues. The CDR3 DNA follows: TGCAGCGTTGCCTATGAGGAGGGGGAGGCCCAGTACTTC. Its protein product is CSVAYEEGEAQYF.

The CDR3 reads CASSSANDGVKETQYF. Written as DNA, the CDR3 is TGTGCCAGCAGCTCCGCCAACGATGGAGTCAAAGAGACCCAGTACTTC. The gene calls are TRBV7-9 and TRBJ2-5; no definite D call. With 4 bases removed from V and 3 bases from J, the gap between germline ends came to 18 bases. CDR1 and CDR2 from the germline V gene are SEHNR and FQNEAQ (reference sequence). CDR3 length: 16 amino acids.

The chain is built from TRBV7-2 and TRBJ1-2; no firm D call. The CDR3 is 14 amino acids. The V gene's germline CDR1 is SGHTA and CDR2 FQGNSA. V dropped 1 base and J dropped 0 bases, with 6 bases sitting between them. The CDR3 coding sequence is TGTGCCAGCAGCTTAGTTCCCACTAACTATGGCTACACCTTC. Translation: CASSLVPTNYGYTF.

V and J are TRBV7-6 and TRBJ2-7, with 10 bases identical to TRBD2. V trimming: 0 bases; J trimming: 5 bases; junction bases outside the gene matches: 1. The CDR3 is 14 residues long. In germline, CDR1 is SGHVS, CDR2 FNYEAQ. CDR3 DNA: TGTGCCAGCAGCTTAGCCGGGACTAGCGACGAGCAGTACTTC. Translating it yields CASSLAGTSDEQYF.

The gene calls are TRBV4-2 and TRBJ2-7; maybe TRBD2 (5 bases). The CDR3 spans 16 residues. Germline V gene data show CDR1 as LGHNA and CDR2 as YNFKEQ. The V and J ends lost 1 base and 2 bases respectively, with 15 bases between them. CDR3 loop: CASSQAERVPPYEQYF. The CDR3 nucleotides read TGTGCCAGCAGCCAAGCTGAGAGGGTCCCCCCCTACGAGCAGTACTTC.

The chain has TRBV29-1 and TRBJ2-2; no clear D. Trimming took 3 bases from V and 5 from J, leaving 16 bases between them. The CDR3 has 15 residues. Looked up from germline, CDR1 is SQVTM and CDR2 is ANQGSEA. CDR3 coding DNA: TGCAGCGTTGAGTTAGGCTCCCGAAGGACCGGGGAGCTGTTTTTT. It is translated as CSVELGSRRTGELFF.

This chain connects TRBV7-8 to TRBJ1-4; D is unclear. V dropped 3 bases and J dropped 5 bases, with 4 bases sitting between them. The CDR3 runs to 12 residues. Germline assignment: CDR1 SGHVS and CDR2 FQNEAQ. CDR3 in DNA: TGTGCCAGCAGCTTGTGGAATGAAAAACTGTTTTTT. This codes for CASSLWNEKLFF.

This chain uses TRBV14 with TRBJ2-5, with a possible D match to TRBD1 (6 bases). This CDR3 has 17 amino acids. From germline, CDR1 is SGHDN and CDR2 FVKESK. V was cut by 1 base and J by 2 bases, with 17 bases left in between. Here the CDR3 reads CASSQGWDNIGQETQYF. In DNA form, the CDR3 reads TGTGCCAGCAGCCAAGGTTGGGACAACATTGGGCAAGAGACCCAGTACTTC.

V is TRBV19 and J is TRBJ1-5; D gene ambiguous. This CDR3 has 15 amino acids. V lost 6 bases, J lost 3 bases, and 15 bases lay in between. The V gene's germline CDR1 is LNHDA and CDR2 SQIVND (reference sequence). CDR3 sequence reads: CASRMGFHANQPQHF. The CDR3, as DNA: TGTGCCAGTAGGATGGGGTTTCACGCCAATCAGCCCCAGCATTTT.

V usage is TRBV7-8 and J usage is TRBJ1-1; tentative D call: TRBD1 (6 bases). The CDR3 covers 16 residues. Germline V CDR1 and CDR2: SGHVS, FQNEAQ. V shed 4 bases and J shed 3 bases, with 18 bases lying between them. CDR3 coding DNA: TGTGCCAGCAGCTCAACTACCAACAGGGCTGACACTGAAGCTTTCTTT. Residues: CASSSTTNRADTEAFF.

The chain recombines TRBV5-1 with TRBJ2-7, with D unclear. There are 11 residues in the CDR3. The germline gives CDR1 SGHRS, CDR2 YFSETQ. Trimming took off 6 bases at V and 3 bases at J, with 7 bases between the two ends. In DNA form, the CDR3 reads TGCGCCAGCAAAGATAACTACGAGCAGTACTTC. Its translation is CASKDNYEQYF.

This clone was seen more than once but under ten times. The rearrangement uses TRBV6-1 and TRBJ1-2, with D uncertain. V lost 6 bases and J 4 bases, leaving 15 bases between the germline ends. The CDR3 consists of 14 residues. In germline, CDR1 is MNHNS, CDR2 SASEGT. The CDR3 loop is CASSESRGIYGYTF. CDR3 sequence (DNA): TGTGCCAGCAGCGAATCCCGGGGAATCTATGGCTACACCTTC.

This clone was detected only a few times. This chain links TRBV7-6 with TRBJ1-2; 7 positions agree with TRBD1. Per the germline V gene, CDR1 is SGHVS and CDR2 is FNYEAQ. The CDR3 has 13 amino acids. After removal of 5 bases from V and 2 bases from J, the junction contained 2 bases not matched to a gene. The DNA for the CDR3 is TGTGCCAGCAGCCAGACAGGGAACTATGGCTACACCTTC. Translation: CASSQTGNYGYTF.